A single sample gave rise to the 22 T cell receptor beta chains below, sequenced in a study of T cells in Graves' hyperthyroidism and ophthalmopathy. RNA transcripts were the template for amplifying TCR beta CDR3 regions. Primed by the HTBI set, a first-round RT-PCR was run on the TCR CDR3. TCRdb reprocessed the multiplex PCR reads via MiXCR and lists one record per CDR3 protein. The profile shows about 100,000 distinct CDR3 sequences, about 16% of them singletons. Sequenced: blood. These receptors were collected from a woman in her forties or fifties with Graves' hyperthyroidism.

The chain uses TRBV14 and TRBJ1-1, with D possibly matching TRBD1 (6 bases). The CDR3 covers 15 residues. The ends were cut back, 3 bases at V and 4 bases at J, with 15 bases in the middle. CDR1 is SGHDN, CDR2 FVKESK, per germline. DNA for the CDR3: TGTGCCAGCAGCCAGACCGGGGGGCTAATCACTGAAGCTTTCTTT. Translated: CASSQTGGLITEAFF.

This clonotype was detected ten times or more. CDR3: CASSIGQGFEAFF. DNA for the CDR3: TGTGCCAGTAGTATCGGGCAGGGTTTTGAAGCTTTCTTT. This chain joins TRBV19 and TRBJ1-1, with D possibly being TRBD1 (5 bases). In germline, CDR1 is LNHDA, CDR2 SQIVND (reference sequence). This CDR3 comprises 13 residues. The germline V and J ends were trimmed by 3 bases and 7 bases, with 12 bases remaining between them.

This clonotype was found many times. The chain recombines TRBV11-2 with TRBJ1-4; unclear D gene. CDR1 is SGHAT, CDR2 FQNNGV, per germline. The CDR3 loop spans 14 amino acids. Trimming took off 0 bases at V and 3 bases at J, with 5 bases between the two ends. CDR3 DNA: TGTGCCAGCAGCTTAGATTTTGCTAATGAAAAACTGTTTTTT. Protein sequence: CASSLDFANEKLFF.

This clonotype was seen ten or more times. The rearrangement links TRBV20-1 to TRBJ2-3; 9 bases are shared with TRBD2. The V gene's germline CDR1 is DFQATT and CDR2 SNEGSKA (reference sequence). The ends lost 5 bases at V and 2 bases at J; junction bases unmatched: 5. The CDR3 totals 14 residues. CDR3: CSAGLAGNTDTQYF. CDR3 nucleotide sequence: TGCAGTGCTGGTCTAGCGGGGAACACAGATACGCAGTATTTT.

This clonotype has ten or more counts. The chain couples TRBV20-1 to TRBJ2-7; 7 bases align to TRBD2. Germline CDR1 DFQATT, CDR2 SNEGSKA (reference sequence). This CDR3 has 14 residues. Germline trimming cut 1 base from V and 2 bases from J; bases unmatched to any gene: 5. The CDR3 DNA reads TGCAGTGCTAGAGGTCTAGCGGATGCCTACGAGCAGTACGTC. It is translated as CSARGLADAYEQYV.

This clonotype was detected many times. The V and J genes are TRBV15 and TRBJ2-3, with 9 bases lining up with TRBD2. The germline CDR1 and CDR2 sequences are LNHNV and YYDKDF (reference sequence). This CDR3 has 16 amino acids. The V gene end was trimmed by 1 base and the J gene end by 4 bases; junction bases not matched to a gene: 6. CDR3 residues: CATSRAGREGPDTQYF. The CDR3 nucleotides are TGTGCCACCAGCAGAGCCGGGCGGGAGGGCCCAGATACGCAGTATTTT.

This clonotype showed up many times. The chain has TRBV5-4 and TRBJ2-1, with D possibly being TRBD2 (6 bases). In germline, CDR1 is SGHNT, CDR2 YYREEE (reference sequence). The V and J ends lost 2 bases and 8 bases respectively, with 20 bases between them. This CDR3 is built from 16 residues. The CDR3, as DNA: TGTGCCAGCAGCTTCGGAAGAGCGGGCGCGTCGGATGAGCAGTTCTTC. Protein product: CASSFGRAGASDEQFF.

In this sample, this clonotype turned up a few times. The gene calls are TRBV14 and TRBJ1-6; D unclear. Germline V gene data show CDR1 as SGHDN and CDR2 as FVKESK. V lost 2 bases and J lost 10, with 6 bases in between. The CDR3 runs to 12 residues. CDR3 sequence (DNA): TGTGCCAGCAGCCAAAATGCATCACCCCTCCACTTT. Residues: CASSQNASPLHF.

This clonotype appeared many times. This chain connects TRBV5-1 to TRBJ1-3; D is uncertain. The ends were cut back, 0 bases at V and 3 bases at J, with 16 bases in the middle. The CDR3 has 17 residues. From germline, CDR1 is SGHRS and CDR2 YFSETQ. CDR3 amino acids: CASSLEGTVRDGNTIYF. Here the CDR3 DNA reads TGCGCCAGCAGCTTGGAGGGAACAGTTCGTGATGGAAACACCATATATTTT.

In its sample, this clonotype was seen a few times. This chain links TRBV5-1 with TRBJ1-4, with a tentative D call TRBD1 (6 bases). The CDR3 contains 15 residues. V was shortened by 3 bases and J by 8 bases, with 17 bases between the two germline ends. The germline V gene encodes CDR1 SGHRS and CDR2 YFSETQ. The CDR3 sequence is CASSSGLTGGEKLFF. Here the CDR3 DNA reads TGCGCCAGCAGCTCAGGATTGACAGGAGGAGAAAAACTGTTTTTT.

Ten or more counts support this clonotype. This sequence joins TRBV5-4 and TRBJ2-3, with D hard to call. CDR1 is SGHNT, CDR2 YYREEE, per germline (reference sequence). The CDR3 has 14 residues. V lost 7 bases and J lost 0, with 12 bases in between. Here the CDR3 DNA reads TGTGCCAGCTCTGACAAGACTAGCACAGATACGCAGTATTTT. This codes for CASSDKTSTDTQYF.

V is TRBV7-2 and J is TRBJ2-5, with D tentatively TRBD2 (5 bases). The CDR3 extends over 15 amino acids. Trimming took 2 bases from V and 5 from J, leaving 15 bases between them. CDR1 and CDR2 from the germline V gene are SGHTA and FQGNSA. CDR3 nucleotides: TGTGCCAGCAGCTTAAGAGGACCGAGCGGTGAGACCCAGTACTTC. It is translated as CASSLRGPSGETQYF.

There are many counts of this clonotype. CDR3 sequence reads: CSARPGAETQYF. As DNA, the CDR3 is TGCAGTGCTCGCCCCGGGGCAGAGACCCAGTACTTC. This chain joins TRBV20-1 and TRBJ2-5, with D tentatively TRBD1 or TRBD2 (5 bases each). The V gene lost 5 bases and the J gene lost 4 bases, with 11 bases spanning the gap. Germline lookup yields CDR1 DFQATT and CDR2 SNEGSKA (reference sequence). CDR3 length: 12 residues.

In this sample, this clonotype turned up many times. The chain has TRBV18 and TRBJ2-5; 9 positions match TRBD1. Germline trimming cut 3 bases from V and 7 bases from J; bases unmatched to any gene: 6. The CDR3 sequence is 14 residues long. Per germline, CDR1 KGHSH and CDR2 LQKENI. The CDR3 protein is CASSPYRGQGTQYF. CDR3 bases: TGTGCCAGCTCACCTTACAGGGGGCAGGGGACCCAGTACTTC.

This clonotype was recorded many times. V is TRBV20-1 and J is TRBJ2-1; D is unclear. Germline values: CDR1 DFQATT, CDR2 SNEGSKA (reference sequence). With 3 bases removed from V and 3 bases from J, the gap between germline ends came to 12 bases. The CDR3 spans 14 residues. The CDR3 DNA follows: TGCAGTGCTAGCTGGCTATCAATCTACAATGAGCAGTTCTTC. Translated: CSASWLSIYNEQFF.

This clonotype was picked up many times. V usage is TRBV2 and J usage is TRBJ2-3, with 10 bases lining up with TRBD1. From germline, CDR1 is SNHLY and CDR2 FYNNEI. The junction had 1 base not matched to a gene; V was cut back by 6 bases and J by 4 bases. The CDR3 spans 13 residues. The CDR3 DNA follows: TGTGCCAGCAGGACAGGGGGCTCAGATACGCAGTATTTT. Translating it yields CASRTGGSDTQYF.

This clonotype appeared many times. CDR3 sequence (DNA): TGTGCCAGCAGCGTAGAACGGGAGCGGGATGAGCAGTTCTTC. Translating it yields CASSVERERDEQFF. The gene calls are TRBV9 and TRBJ2-1, with D possibly TRBD2 on 6 matching bases. The CDR3 is 14 amino acids. The germline V gene has CDR1 SGDLS and CDR2 YYNGEE. V dropped 0 bases and J dropped 8 bases, with 12 bases sitting between them.

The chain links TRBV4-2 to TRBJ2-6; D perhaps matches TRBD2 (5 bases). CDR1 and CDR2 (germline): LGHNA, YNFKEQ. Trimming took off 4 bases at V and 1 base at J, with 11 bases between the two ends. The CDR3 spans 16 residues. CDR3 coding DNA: TGTGCCAGCAGCCGAGCATCGGGGTCTGGGGCCAACGTCCTGACTTTC. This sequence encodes CASSRASGSGANVLTF.

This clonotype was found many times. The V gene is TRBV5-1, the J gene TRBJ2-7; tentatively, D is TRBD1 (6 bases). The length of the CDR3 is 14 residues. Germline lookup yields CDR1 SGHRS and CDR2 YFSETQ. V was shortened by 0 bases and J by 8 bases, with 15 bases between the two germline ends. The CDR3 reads CASSLGGTGLKQYF. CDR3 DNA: TGCGCCAGCAGCTTGGGGGGTACAGGGCTCAAGCAGTACTTC.

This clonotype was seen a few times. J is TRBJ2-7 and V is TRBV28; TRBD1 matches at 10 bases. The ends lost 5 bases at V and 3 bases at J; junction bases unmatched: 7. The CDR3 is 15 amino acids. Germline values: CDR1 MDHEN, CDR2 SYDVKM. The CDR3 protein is CASSLLGTGDYEQYF. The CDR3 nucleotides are TGTGCCAGCAGTCTCCTCGGGACAGGGGACTACGAGCAGTACTTC.

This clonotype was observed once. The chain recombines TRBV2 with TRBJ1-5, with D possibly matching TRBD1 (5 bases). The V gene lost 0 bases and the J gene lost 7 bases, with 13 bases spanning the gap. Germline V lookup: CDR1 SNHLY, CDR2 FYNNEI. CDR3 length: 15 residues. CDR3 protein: CASSEALRVGQPQHF. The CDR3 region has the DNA TGTGCCAGCAGTGAAGCGCTCAGGGTAGGGCAGCCCCAGCATTTT.

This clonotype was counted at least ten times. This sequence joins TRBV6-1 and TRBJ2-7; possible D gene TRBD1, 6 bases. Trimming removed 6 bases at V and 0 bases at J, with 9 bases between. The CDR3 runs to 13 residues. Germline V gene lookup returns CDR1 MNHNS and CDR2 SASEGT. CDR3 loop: CASRPGHSYEQYV. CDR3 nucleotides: TGTGCCAGCAGGCCGGGACACTCCTACGAGCAGTACGTC.